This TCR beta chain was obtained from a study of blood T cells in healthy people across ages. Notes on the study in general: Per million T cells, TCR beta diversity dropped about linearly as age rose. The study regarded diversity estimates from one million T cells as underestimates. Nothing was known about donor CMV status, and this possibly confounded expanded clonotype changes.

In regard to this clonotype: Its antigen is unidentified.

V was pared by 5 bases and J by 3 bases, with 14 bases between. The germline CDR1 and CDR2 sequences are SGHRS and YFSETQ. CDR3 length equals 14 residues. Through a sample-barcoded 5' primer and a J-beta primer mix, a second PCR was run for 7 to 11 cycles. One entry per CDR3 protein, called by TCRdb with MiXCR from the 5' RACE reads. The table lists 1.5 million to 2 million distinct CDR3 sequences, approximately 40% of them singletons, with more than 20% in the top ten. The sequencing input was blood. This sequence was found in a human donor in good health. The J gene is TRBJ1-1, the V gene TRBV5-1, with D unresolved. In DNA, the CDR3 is TGCGCCAGCAGTATGGCCCAAGGTTACACTGAAGCTTTCTTT. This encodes CASSMAQGYTEAFF. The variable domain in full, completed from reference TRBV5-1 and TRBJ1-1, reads KAGVTQTPRYLIKTRGQQVTLSCSPISGHRSVSWYQQTPGQGLQFLFEYFSETQRNKGNFPGRFSGRQFSNSRSEMNVSTLELGDSALYLCASSMAQGYTEAFFGQGTRLTVV.